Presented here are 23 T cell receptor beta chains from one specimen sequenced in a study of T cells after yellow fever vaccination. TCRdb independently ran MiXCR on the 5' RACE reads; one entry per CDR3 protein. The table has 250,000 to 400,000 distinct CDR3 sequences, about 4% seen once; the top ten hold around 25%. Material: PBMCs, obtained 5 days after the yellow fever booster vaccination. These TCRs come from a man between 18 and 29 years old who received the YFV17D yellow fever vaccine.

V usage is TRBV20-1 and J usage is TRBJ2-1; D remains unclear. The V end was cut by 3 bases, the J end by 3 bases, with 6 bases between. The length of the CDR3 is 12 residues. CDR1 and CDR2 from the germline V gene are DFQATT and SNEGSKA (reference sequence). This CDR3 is CSASPLYNEQFF. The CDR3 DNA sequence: TGCAGTGCTAGTCCCCTCTACAATGAGCAGTTCTTC.

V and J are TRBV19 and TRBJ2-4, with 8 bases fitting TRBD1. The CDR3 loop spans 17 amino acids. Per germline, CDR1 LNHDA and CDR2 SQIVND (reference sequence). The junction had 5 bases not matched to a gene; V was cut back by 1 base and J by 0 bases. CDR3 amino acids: CASSIGTGPLAKNIQYF. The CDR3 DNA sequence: TGTGCCAGTAGTATAGGGACAGGGCCTTTAGCCAAAAACATTCAGTACTTC. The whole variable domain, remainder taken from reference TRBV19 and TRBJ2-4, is DGGITQSPKYLFRKEGQNVTLSCEQNLNHDAMYWYRQDPGQGLRLIYYSQIVNDFQKGDIAEGYSVSREKKESFPLTVTSAQKNPTAFYLCASSIGTGPLAKNIQYFGAGTRLSVL.

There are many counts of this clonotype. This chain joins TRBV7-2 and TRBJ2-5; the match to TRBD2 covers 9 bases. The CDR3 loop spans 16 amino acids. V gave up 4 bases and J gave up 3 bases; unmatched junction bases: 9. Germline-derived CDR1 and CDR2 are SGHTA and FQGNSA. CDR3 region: CASSSPVLAGKETQYF. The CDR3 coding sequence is TGTGCCAGCAGCTCCCCCGTGCTAGCGGGGAAAGAGACCCAGTACTTC.

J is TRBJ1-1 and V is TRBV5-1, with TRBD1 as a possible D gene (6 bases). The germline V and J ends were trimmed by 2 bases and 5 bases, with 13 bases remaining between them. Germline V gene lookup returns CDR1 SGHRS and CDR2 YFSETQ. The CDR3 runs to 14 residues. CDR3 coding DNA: TGCGCCAGCAGCTTTAGGACCCAGGGGACTGAAGCTTTCTTT. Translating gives CASSFRTQGTEAFF.

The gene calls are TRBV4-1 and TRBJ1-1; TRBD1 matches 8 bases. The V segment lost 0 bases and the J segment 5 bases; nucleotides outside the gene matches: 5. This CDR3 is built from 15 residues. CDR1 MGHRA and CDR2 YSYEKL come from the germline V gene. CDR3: CASSQDRGQVTEAFF. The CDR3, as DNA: TGCGCCAGCAGCCAAGACAGGGGGCAGGTGACTGAAGCTTTCTTT.

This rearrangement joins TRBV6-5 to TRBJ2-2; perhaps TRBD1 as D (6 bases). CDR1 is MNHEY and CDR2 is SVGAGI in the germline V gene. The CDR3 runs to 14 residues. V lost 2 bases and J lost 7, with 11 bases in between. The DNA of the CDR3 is TGTGCCAGCAGTTACCAACAGGGAAACGGGGAGCTGTTTTTT. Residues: CASSYQQGNGELFF.

CDR3: CAISESPGYEQYF. In DNA form, the CDR3 reads TGTGCCATCAGTGAGTCACCCGGATACGAGCAGTACTTC. This sequence joins TRBV10-3 and TRBJ2-7; D is ambiguous. Trimming cost V 0 bases and J 4 bases, with 7 bases left between them. CDR1 and CDR2 from the germline V gene are ENHRY and SYGVKD. CDR3 length equals 13 residues.

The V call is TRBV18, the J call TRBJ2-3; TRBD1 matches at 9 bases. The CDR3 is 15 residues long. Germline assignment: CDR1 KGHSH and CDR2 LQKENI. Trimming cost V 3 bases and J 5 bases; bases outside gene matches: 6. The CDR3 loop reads CASSPSGQGGDTQYF. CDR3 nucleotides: TGTGCCAGCTCACCTTCGGGACAGGGAGGAGATACGCAGTATTTT.

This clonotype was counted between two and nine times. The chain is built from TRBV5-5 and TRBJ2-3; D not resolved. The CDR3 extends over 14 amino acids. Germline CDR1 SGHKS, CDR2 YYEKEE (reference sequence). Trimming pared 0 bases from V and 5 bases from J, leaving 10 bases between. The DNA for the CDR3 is TGTGCCAGCAGCTTGGAGCGTTGGAAAGATACGCAGTATTTT. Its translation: CASSLERWKDTQYF.

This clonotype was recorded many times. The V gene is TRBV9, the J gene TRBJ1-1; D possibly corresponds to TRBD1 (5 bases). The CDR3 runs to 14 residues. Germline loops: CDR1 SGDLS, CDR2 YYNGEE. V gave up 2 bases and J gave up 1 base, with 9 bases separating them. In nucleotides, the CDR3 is TGTGCCAGCAGCGTGCAGGGTACGAACACTGAAGCTTTCTTT. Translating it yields CASSVQGTNTEAFF.

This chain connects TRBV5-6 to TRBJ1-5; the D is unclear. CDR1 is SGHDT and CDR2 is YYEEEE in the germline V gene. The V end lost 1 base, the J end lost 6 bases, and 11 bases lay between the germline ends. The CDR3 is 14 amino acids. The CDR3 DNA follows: TGTGCCAGCAGCTTGTTTGGGAATAGTCAGCCCCAGCATTTT. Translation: CASSLFGNSQPQHF. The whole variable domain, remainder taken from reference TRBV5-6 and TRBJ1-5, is DAGVTQSPTHLIKTRGQQVTLRCSPKSGHDTVSWYQQALGQGPQFIFQYYEEEERQRGNFPDRFSGHQFPNYSSELNVNALLLGDSALYLCASSLFGNSQPQHFGDGTRLSIL.

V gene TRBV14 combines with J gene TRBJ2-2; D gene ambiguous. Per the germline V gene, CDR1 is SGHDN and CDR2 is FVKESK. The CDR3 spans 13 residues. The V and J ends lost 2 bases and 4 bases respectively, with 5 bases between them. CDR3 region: CASSQPGTGELFF. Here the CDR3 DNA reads TGTGCCAGCAGCCAACCAGGCACCGGGGAGCTGTTTTTT.

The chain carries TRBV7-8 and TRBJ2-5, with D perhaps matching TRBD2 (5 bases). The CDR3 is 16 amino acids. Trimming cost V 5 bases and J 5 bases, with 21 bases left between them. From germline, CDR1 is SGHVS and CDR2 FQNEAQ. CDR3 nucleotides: TGTGCCAGCAGCCCGGAGGATGCGGGCGGTTGGGAGACCCAGTACTTC. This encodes CASSPEDAGGWETQYF. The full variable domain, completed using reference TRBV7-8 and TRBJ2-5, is GAGVSQSPRYKVAKRGQDVALRCDPISGHVSLFWYQQALGQGPEFLTYFQNEAQLDKSGLPSDRFFAERPEGSVSTLKIQRTQQEDSAVYLCASSPEDAGGWETQYFGPGTRLLVL.

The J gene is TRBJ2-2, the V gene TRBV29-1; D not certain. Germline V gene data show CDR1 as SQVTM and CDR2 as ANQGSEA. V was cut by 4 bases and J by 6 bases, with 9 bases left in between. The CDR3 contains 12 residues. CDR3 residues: CSVVMGSGELFF. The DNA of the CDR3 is TGCAGCGTTGTAATGGGGTCCGGGGAGCTGTTTTTT.

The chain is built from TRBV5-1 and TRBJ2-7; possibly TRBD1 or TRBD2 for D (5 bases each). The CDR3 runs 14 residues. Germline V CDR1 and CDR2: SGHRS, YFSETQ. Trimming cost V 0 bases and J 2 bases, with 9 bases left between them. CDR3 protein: CASSLASRAYEQYV. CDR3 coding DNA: TGCGCCAGCAGCTTGGCTAGCAGGGCCTACGAGCAGTACGTC.

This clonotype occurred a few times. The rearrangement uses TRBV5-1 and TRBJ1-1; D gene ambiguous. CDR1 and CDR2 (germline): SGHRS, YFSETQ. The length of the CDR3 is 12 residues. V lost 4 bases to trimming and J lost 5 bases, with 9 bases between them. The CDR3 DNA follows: TGCGCCAGCAGCGTCTCCGGGACTGAAGCTTTCTTT. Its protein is CASSVSGTEAFF.

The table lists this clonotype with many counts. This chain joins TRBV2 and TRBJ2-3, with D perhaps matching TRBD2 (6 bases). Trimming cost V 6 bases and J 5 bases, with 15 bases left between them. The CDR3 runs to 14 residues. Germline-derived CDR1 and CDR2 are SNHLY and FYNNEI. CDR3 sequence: CASRRTMFQDTQYF. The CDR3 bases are TGTGCCAGCAGGAGGACTATGTTTCAAGATACGCAGTATTTT.

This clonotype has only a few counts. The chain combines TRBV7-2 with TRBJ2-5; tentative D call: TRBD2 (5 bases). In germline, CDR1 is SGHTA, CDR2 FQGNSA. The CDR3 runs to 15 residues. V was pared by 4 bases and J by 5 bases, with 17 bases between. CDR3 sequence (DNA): TGTGCCAGCAGCTCAAGCGGTGGGAGATTGGAGACCCAGTACTTC. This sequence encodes CASSSSGGRLETQYF.

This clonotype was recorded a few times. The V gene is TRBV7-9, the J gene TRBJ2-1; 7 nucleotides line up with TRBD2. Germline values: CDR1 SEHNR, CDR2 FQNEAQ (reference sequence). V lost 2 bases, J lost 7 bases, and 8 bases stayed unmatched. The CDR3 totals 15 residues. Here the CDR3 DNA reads TGTGCCAGCAGCTTACAGGGAGGGATGGCGAATGAGCAGTTCTTC. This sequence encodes CASSLQGGMANEQFF.

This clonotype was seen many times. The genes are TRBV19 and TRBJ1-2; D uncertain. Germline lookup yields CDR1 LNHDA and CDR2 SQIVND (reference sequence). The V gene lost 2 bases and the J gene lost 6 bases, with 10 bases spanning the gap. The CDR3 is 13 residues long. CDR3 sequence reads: CASSIPGEDGYTF. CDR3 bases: TGTGCCAGTAGTATACCCGGGGAGGATGGCTACACCTTC.

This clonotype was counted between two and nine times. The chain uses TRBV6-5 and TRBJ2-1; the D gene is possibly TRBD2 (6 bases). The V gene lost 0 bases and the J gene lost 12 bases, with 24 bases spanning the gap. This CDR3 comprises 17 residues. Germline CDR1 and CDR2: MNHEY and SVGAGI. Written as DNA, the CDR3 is TGTGCCAGCAGTTACTCGATAGGGCCGGGCACCCCGGAGGGGCAGTTCTTC. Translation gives CASSYSIGPGTPEGQFF.

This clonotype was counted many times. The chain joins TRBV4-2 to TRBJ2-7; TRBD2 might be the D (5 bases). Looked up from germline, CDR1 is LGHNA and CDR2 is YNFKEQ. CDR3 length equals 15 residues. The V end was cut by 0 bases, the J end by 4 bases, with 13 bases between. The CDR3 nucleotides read TGTGCCAGCAGCCAAGATATAACGGGGTGGTACGAGCAGTACTTC. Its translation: CASSQDITGWYEQYF.

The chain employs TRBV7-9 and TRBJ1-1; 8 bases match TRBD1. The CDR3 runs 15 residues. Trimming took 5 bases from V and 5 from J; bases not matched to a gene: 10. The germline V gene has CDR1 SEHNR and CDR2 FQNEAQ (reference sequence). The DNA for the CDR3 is TGTGCCAGCAGCCCCCCAGACAGGGGTTTGACTGAAGCTTTCTTT. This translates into CASSPPDRGLTEAFF.